This section outlines one T cell receptor (beta chain) sequence together with its context. Authors' processing steps: Reference gene primer amplification in the assay estimated nucleated cell counts. The protocol was immunoSEQ multiplex PCR, while the TCRdb copy is restricted to in-frame clones and leaves out a portion. For V, J and clone size, that table is used; D and trimming come from the DNA. The data hold 180,000 or so clones, with approximately 80% observed a single time. This specimen comes from a study of blood T cell repertoires in COVID-19. Overall study: Acute and convalescent COVID-19 samples came from the United States, Italy and Spain. Nucleic acid was either cDNA or gDNA, and it came from T cells, B-cell-depleted T cells, or PBMCs.

The J segment lost 3 bases and the V segment lost 7 bases, leaving 5 bases of the junction unmatched. The CDR3 loop spans 13 amino acids. The germline CDR1 and CDR2 sequences are SNHLY and FYNNEI. The J gene is TRBJ1-2, the V gene TRBV2, with 7 bases identical to TRBD1. This TCR derives from a human donor with acute or convalescent COVID-19. The donor label of this sample is uncertain. The specimen sequenced was peripheral blood. CDR3: CASTSDRDYGYTF. The CDR3 coding sequence is TGTGCCAGCACCTCTGACAGGGACTATGGCTACACCTTC.